This TCR beta chain is from a study of blood T cell repertoires in COVID-19. As for the study in general: Acute-phase and convalescent COVID-19 samples originated in the United States, Italy and Spain. Nucleic acid was either cDNA or gDNA, and it came from T cells, B-cell-depleted T cells, or PBMCs.

The authors' processing: Scientists estimated how many nucleated cells there were by amplifying reference gene primers. TCRdb's table, derived via immunoSEQ multiplex PCR, lists solely in-frame clones and lacks some. The V and J calls and clone size come from that table; D and trimming were worked out from the DNA. The sample consists of fewer than 90,000 clones, about 95% of them appearing once. Per germline, CDR1 SNHLY and CDR2 FYNNEI. V gave up 4 bases and J gave up 10 bases, with 12 bases separating them. CDR3 length: 12 residues. Sequencing was performed on peripheral blood. This rearrangement joins TRBV2 to TRBJ2-3; D may be TRBD2 (6 bases). This sequence originates from a human donor with active COVID-19. The donor label of this sample is uncertain. The CDR3 bases are TGTGCCAGCAGTGGTAGCGGAATGGCGCAGTATTTT. Translation: CASSGSGMAQYF.